This TCR beta chain was retrieved from a study of T cell repertoires in cytomegalovirus infection. Turning to the study itself: Selected CMV epitopes included recently identified HLA-C-restricted ones as well as well-studied HLA-B-restricted ones.

TCRdb re-called the reads through MiXCR, storing one row per CDR3 protein. The profile shows some 310,000 distinct CDR3 sequences, approximately 25% of them singletons. On this clonotype itself: Its antigen is still unknown.

Trimming took off 6 bases at V and 2 bases at J, with 8 bases between the two ends. CDR1 is SQVTM and CDR2 is ANQGSEA in the germline V gene. CDR3 length equals 12 residues. The clonotype comes from a human donor in good health (CMV status not recorded). Some clones in this sample may be carry-over from other donors' samples. The chain has TRBV29-1 and TRBJ1-5; maybe TRBD1 (6 bases). The sequenced sample was cultured PBMCs, obtained from culture after CMV antigen stimulation. CDR3 in amino acids: CSVRQGNQPQHF. The CDR3 DNA reads TGCAGCGTGCGACAGGGCAATCAGCCCCAGCATTTT.